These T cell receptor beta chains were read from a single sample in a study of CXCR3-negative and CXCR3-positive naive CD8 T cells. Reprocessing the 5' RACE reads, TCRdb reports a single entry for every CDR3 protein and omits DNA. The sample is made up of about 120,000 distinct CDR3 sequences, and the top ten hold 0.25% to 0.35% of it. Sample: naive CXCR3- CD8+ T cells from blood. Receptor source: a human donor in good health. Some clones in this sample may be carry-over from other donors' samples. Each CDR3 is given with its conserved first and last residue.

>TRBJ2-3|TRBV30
CAWSQTGGAADTQYF
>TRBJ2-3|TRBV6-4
CASCEGDSTDTQYF
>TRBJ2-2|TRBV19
CAGGQGTNTGELFF
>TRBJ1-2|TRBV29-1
CSVKNFEGYTF
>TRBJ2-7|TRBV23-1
CASPFRTEVQAYEQYF
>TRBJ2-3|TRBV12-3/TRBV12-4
CASSLRVPGTGGTDTQYF
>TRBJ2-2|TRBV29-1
CSVARERTGELFF
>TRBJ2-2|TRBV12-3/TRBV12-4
CASSFLGSANTGELFF
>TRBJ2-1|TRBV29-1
CSVAGLAGGEQFF
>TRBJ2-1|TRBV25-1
CASVPGTDVYNEQFF
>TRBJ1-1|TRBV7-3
CARKRRLNTEAFF
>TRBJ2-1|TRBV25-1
CASSADRVAYNEQFF
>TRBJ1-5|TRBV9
CASSHGTVGQPQHF
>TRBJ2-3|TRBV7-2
CASSLAPGRDRNTDTQYF
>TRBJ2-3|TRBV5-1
CASSLGRFGSANTDTQYF
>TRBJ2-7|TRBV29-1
CSVVGTSGASYEQYF
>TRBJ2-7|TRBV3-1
CASSQGSIPYEQYF
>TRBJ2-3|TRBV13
CASSPRVRDTQYF
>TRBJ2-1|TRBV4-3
CANSQGTGTSGSNEQFF
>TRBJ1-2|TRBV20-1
CSARDSGSSYGYTF
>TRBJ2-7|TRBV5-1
CASSLGGGDYEQYF
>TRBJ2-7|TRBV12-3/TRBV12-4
CASSQTRGLHVYEQYF
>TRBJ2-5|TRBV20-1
CSAIGIGTSSWYQETQYF
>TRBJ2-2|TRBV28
CASSLLGMNTGELFF
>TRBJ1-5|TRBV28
CASSLSIQGQPQHF
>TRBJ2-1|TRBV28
CASTSTGPNEQFF
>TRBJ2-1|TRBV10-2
CASSESLLAGGLSYNEQFF
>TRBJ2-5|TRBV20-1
CSARDSTGGAETQYF
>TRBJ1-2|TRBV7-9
CASSLVTGAASYGYTF
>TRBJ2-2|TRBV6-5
CASTQGSDTGELFF
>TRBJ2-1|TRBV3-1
CASSQGTGVINEQFF
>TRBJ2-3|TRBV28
CASSPRTGTPDTQYF
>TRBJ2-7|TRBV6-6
CASSYEAGGLGEQYF
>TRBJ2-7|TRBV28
CASSYLSTSGAHEQYF
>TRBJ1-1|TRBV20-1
CSASSYGGDTEAFF
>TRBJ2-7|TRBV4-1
CASSQRALGLAGEQYF
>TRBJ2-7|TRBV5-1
CASSFNNNYRGEQYF
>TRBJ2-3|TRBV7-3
CASSLWASGTDTQYF
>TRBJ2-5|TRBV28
CASSETTGRRETQYF
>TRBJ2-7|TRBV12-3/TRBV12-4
CASRGLPGDEQYF
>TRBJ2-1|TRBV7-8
CASSLIGGRYNEQFF
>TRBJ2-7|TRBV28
CASESGTSYEQYF
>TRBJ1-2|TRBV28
CASSPGDRENYGYTF
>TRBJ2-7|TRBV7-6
CASSLPGQIYEQYF
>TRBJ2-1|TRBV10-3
CAISEPKGRHNEQFF
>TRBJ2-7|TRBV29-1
CSVESRGDYEQYF
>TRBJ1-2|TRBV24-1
CATSDLDIRGIYGYTF
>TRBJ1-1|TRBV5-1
CASSRTGHEAFF
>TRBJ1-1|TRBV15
CATSRATDTEAFF
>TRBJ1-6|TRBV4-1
CASSQARAQSSYNSPLHF